A selection of T cell receptor beta chains follows, all from one sample in a study of shared clonotypes between healthy human individuals. The assay was immunoSEQ multiplex PCR, and TCRdb's table has in-frame clones only and misses some. This sample has a few million clones, with 85% to 95% found just once. The sequenced sample consisted of naive CD4+ T cells from PBMCs. The receptors were sampled from a man younger than 35 in good health. Some clones in this sample may be carry-over from other donors' samples. CDR3s include the opening cysteine and the closing phenylalanine or tryptophan. The D gene is left open where the match is weak. Some rows have no size entry. The others give once, few or many, or a class for an expanded clone.

v_gene,len,abundance,d_gene,j_gene,CDR3aa,CDR3nt
TRBV6-1,15,-,-,TRBJ1-5,CASSEVGGQDQPQHF,TGTGCCAGCAGTGAAGTGGGGGGCCAAGATCAGCCCCAGCATTTT
TRBV25-1,15,-,-,TRBJ2-5,CASSESRTVWETQYF,TGTGCCAGCAGTGAATCCCGGACGGTCTGGGAGACCCAGTACTTC
TRBV14,13,-,-,TRBJ2-1,CASSQDLSNEQFF,TGTGCCAGCAGCCAAGACCTCTCAAATGAGCAGTTCTTC
TRBV28,14,-,-,TRBJ1-2,CASSVLQGPYGYTF,TGTGCCAGCAGTGTGCTTCAAGGGCCCTATGGCTACACCTTC
TRBV13,17,-,TRBD2,TRBJ2-1,CASSRRTLAGPYNEQFF,TGTGCCAGCAGTCGGAGAACTCTAGCGGGTCCCTACAATGAGCAGTTCTTC
TRBV9,11,-,-,TRBJ2-2,CASKADGELFF,TGTGCCAGCAAAGCGGACGGGGAGCTGTTTTTT
TRBV7-9,13,-,-,TRBJ1-5,CASSPPGGQPQHF,TGTGCCAGCAGCCCGCCGGGCGGGCAGCCCCAGCATTTT
TRBV27,17,-,TRBD2,TRBJ2-1,CASSPRTSGRPSNEQFF,TGTGCCAGCAGTCCGCGGACTAGCGGGAGGCCGAGCAATGAGCAGTTCTTC
TRBV5-1,13,once,TRBD1,TRBJ1-1,CASSRDRGPEAFF,TGCGCCAGCAGCCGGGACAGGGGGCCTGAAGCTTTCTTT
TRBV28,14,-,TRBD2,TRBJ2-2,CASSFGGRTGELFF,TGTGCCAGCAGTTTCGGCGGGAGAACCGGGGAGCTGTTTTTT
TRBV18,16,-,-,TRBJ1-3,CASSPPSAEIRHTIYF,TGTGCCAGCTCACCACCGTCCGCTGAAATTCGCCACACCATATATTTT
TRBV29-1,14,-,-,TRBJ1-1,CSVEDSAGGTEAFF,TGCAGCGTTGAAGATTCTGCGGGTGGCACTGAAGCTTTCTTT
TRBV7-2,16,-,TRBD2,TRBJ2-3,CASSLLAGAVTDTQYF,TGTGCCAGCAGCTTACTTGCGGGAGCCGTCACAGATACGCAGTATTTT
TRBV9,17,-,TRBD1,TRBJ1-2,CASSSTGRDSKLYGYTF,TGTGCCAGCAGCTCCACTGGAAGGGACAGTAAACTTTATGGCTACACCTTC
TRBV7-2,11,once,-,TRBJ1-2,CASSPGDGYTF,TGTGCCAGCAGCCCGGGAGATGGCTACACCTTC
TRBV30,17,-,-,TRBJ2-2,CAWSVIGDIRNTGELFF,TGTGCCTGGAGTGTGATCGGGGACATCCGTAACACCGGGGAGCTGTTTTTT
TRBV5-4,16,-,TRBD2,TRBJ2-1,CASSPSGGDRMSEQFF,TGTGCCAGCAGCCCCTCGGGGGGTGATAGAATGAGTGAGCAGTTCTTC
TRBV5-5,14,-,TRBD1,TRBJ1-2,CASSPRQGNYGYTF,TGTGCCAGCAGCCCCCGACAGGGAAACTATGGCTACACCTTC
TRBV5-1,15,-,-,TRBJ2-7,CASSSGRFTYYEQYF,TGCGCCAGCAGCTCTGGACGGTTTACCTACTACGAGCAGTACTTC
TRBV5-1,14,-,TRBD1,TRBJ1-2,CASSSWTGDYGYTF,TGCGCCAGCAGCTCCTGGACAGGGGACTATGGCTACACCTTC
TRBV19,13,-,-,TRBJ2-7,CASSIDRAYEQYF,TGTGCCAGTAGTATCGACAGAGCCTACGAGCAGTACTTC
TRBV21-1,13,-,-,TRBJ2-7,CASSNPPAYEQYF,TGTGCCAGCAGCAACCCCCCGGCCTACGAGCAGTACTTC
TRBV30,11,-,TRBD1,TRBJ2-4,CAWRRQGVSVF,TGTGCCTGGAGAAGACAGGGGGTTTCGGTCTTC
TRBV7-8,17,-,TRBD1,TRBJ2-7,CASSLRNLPGQGYEQYF,TGTGCCAGCAGCTTAAGAAACCTCCCGGGACAGGGGTACGAGCAGTACTTC
TRBV5-1,15,-,-,TRBJ2-7,CASSLREAYSYEQYF,TGCGCCAGCAGCTTACGGGAAGCCTACTCCTACGAGCAGTACTTC
TRBV7-9,16,few,-,TRBJ1-1,CASSLGGAGMNTEAFF,TGTGCCAGCAGCTTAGGGGGAGCTGGCATGAACACTGAAGCTTTCTTT
TRBV11-1,12,-,-,TRBJ1-2,CASSFVNYGYTF,TGTGCCAGCAGCTTCGTAAACTATGGCTACACCTTC
TRBV6-1,15,-,-,TRBJ2-5,CASSVIGGREKTQYF,TGTGCCAGCAGTGTCATCGGGGGGCGAGAAAAGACCCAGTACTTC
TRBV5-4,15,once,TRBD2,TRBJ2-1,CASSPTSGVYNEQFF,TGTGCCAGCAGCCCGACTAGCGGGGTTTACAATGAGCAGTTCTTC
TRBV27,16,-,-,TRBJ1-1,CASSSGQTQKNTEAFF,TGTGCCAGCAGTTCCGGACAGACCCAGAAGAACACTGAAGCTTTCTTT
TRBV11-2,15,-,TRBD1,TRBJ2-7,CASSLGQGWAYEQYF,TGTGCCAGCAGCTTAGGACAGGGTTGGGCCTACGAGCAGTACTTC
TRBV5-4,14,-,-,TRBJ2-2,CASSLESNTGELFF,TGTGCCAGCAGCTTGGAGTCGAATACCGGGGAGCTGTTTTTT
TRBV14,11,-,-,TRBJ2-3,CASSQGRVQYF,TGTGCCAGCAGCCAAGGTCGGGTGCAGTATTTT
TRBV27,13,-,-,TRBJ1-2,CASRQTGRQGYTF,TGTGCCAGCAGGCAGACAGGCCGCCAGGGCTACACCTTC
TRBV2,15,once,TRBD2,TRBJ2-2,CASSAGLAGTGELFF,TGTGCCAGCAGTGCGGGACTAGCGGGGACCGGGGAGCTGTTTTTT
TRBV7-9,17,-,TRBD1,TRBJ1-1,CASSPPGQGALNTEAFF,TGTGCCAGCAGCCCGCCGGGACAGGGGGCCTTGAACACTGAAGCTTTCTTT
TRBV5-1,20,-,TRBD2,TRBJ2-7,CASSRTQALGLAGSGYEQYF,TGCGCCAGCAGCCGGACACAGGCACTGGGACTAGCGGGGTCCGGCTACGAGCAGTACTTC
TRBV5-1,14,-,-,TRBJ1-1,CASSYTTENTEAFF,TGCGCCAGCAGCTACACGACAGAGAACACTGAAGCTTTCTTT
TRBV25-1,16,-,-,TRBJ2-2,CASSPHRYANTGELFF,TGTGCCAGCAGTCCCCACCGTTACGCGAACACCGGGGAGCTGTTTTTT
TRBV5-6,13,-,-,TRBJ2-1,CASSLWSYNEQFF,TGTGCCAGCAGCTTGTGGTCCTACAATGAGCAGTTCTTC
TRBV7-2,16,-,-,TRBJ2-7,CASSLVGFWGSGEQYF,TGTGCCAGCAGCTTAGTGGGCTTTTGGGGTTCCGGCGAGCAGTACTTC
TRBV19,16,-,TRBD2,TRBJ2-5,CASSTPGTSGEETQYF,TGTGCCAGTAGTACCCCTGGGACTAGCGGAGAAGAGACCCAGTACTTC
TRBV6-1,14,once,-,TRBJ1-2,CASSIQVFERGYTF,TGTGCCAGCAGTATACAGGTATTTGAACGTGGCTACACCTTC